This TCR beta chain was sequenced in a study of breast tumors, draining lymph nodes, adjacent tissues. This clonotype was observed many times. Its target is unknown. Study-wide findings and caveats: Most tumor T cells seemingly derive from lymph node, then expand in tumor. Data only fit, rather than demonstrated, lymph node origin of most tumor T cells. Tumor TCR diversity was below lymph nodes but above nontumor tissue. Tumor and nontumor repertoires were significantly more similar in luminal-like than in basal-like breast cancer.

Breast cancer patients provided tissue from their axillary draining lymph nodes. Germline CDR1 and CDR2: LNHDA and SQIVND (reference sequence). The CDR3 has 12 amino acids. The J segment lost 5 bases and the V segment lost 4 bases, leaving 0 bases of the junction unmatched. MiXCR, run by TCRdb on the multiplex PCR reads, gives a single entry per CDR3 protein. Of over 250,000 distinct CDR3 sequences in the sample, over 25% are singletons; the top ten hold about 1.2%. Sequenced input: axillary lymph node tissue. This clonotype was sampled from a female donor with breast cancer. Some clones in this sample may be carry-over from other donors' samples. V gene TRBV19 combines with J gene TRBJ1-2; TRBD1 agrees at 8 bases. CDR3 sequence (DNA): TGTGCCAGTAGTAGACAGGGGTATGGCTACACCTTC. It is translated as CASSRQGYGYTF.